This T cell receptor (beta chain) was identified during a study of blood T cell repertoires in COVID-19. Background on the study: Acute and convalescent COVID-19 specimens originated in the United States, Italy and Spain.

CDR1 and CDR2 from the germline V gene are LNHDA and SQIVND (reference sequence). V gave up 3 bases and J gave up 2 bases; unmatched junction bases: 7. CDR3 length: 16 residues. This table comes from immunoSEQ multiplex PCR, and its TCRdb copy is limited to in-frame clones, with some not included. The sample shows roughly 230,000 clones, 80% to 85% of them seen only once. The V gene is TRBV19, the J gene TRBJ2-5; 9 bases are shared with TRBD1. The sequenced sample was PBMCs or T cells enriched from blood (not recorded which). The receptor's source is a man aged 50-59 years who had recovered from COVID-19. CDR3 amino acids: CASSISTGGGQETQYF. The CDR3 region has the DNA TGTGCCAGTAGTATTTCCACAGGGGGCGGGCAAGAGACCCAGTACTTC.